The rows below give T cell receptor beta chains drawn from one sample of a study of spatial heterogeneity in lung cancer. From the 5' RACE reads, TCRdb called clonotypes with MiXCR, one entry per CDR3 protein. The data show about 27,000 distinct CDR3 sequences, about 7% seen once. This specimen consisted of lung tumor tissue, obtained at surgery. The receptors shown here come from a male donor with early-stage non-small cell lung cancer. Both conserved end residues are part of each CDR3. The D gene is left open where the match is weak. Some rows mark clone size as missing; the rest say once, few, many or name a class of expanded clone.

>TRBV6-5|TRBJ2-7|many|-
CASSYNRGNYEQYF
TGTGCCAGCAGTTACAATAGGGGGAACTACGAGCAGTACTTC
>TRBV15|TRBJ1-5|few|-
CATSRRDNPYSNQPQHF
TGTGCCACCAGCAGGAGGGACAACCCCTATAGCAATCAGCCCCAGCATTTT
>TRBV28|TRBJ2-3|many|-
CASSLEMQDTQYF
TGTGCCAGCAGTTTAGAGATGCAAGATACGCAGTATTTT
>TRBV3-1|TRBJ1-2|many|TRBD1
CASSPGQGDYVYGYTF
TGTGCCAGCAGCCCTGGACAGGGAGATTATGTCTATGGCTACACCTTC
>TRBV6-2/TRBV6-3|TRBJ1-1|few|-
CASSLDHLNTEAFF
TGTGCCAGCAGTTTGGACCATCTGAACACTGAAGCTTTCTTT
>TRBV10-2|TRBJ1-2|medium-sized|-
CASSEDGNYGYTF
TGCGCCAGCAGTGAGGACGGGAACTATGGCTACACCTTC
>TRBV10-3|TRBJ2-2|many|-
CAIGDRELFF
TGTGCCATAGGGGACCGGGAGCTGTTTTTT
>TRBV30|TRBJ2-7|-|-
CAWATGGPSREQYF
TGTGCCTGGGCGACGGGGGGCCCCAGTAGAGAGCAGTACTTC
>TRBV24-1|TRBJ2-5|many|-
CATSDSRQGGETQYF
TGTGCCACCAGTGATTCAAGGCAGGGCGGGGAGACCCAGTACTTC
>TRBV29-1|TRBJ2-7|few|-
CSVATDLDSYEQYF
TGCAGCGTTGCAACGGACCTAGACTCCTACGAGCAGTACTTC
>TRBV6-5|TRBJ2-7|-|-
CASSRSQGTYEQYF
TGTGCCAGCAGCCGGTCGCAGGGTACTTACGAGCAGTACTTC
>TRBV11-2|TRBJ2-1|few|-
CASSLDRTGASYNEQFF
TGTGCCAGCAGCTTAGATCGGACCGGGGCCTCCTACAATGAGCAGTTCTTC
>TRBV6-5|TRBJ1-4|many|TRBD1
CASSYLGRGREKLFF
TGTGCCAGCAGTTACCTGGGGAGGGGGCGAGAAAAACTGTTTTTT
>TRBV7-2|TRBJ2-3|few|TRBD2
CASSLTSGDGDTQYF
TGTGCCAGCAGCTTGACTAGCGGAGATGGTGATACGCAGTATTTT
>TRBV5-1|TRBJ1-2|-|-
CASSLEQGNYGYTF
TGCGCCAGCAGCTTGGAGCAGGGAAACTATGGCTACACCTTC
>TRBV20-1|TRBJ2-3|few|TRBD2
CSAGVLERGGRDTQYF
TGCAGTGCTGGAGTCTTGGAGCGGGGGGGCCGCGATACGCAGTATTTT
>TRBV24-1|TRBJ2-5|many|-
CATSDPVQETQYF
TGTGCCACCAGTGATCCCGTCCAAGAGACCCAGTACTTC
>TRBV28|TRBJ2-2|many|TRBD2
CASSSHGGFLSGELFF
TGTGCCAGCAGCTCCCACGGGGGGTTTTTAAGCGGGGAGCTGTTTTTT
>TRBV28|TRBJ2-2|many|-
CASSLSLTLPGELFF
TGTGCCAGCAGTTTATCTTTGACTCTTCCCGGGGAGCTGTTTTTT
>TRBV6-2/TRBV6-3|TRBJ1-1|many|-
CASSYLPTSEAFF
TGTGCCAGCAGTTACCTTCCGACCAGTGAAGCTTTCTTT
>TRBV11-2|TRBJ2-6|many|-
CASSLQGGSSGANVLTF
TGTGCCAGCAGCTTACAGGGTGGAAGCTCTGGGGCCAACGTCCTGACTTTC
>TRBV7-2|TRBJ2-5|-|TRBD1
CASSSTTGGGETQYF
TGTGCCAGCAGCTCCACCACAGGGGGCGGGGAGACCCAGTACTTC
>TRBV2|TRBJ2-5|many|-
CASNTGPYQETQYF
TGTGCCAGCAATACTGGACCGTACCAGGAGACCCAGTACTTC
>TRBV11-2|TRBJ1-1|many|-
CASSSQPFLNTEAFF
TGTGCCAGCAGCTCCCAACCATTTTTGAACACTGAAGCTTTCTTT
>TRBV20-1|TRBJ1-5|many|-
CSASDNQPQHF
TGCAGTGCTAGCGACAATCAGCCCCAGCATTTT
>TRBV5-5|TRBJ1-1|medium-sized|-
CASNGDLNTEAFF
TGTGCCAGCAATGGGGACTTGAACACTGAAGCTTTCTTT
>TRBV2|TRBJ1-4|-|-
CASRKGVGNEKLFF
TGTGCCAGCAGAAAGGGAGTGGGGAATGAAAAACTGTTTTTT
>TRBV7-6|TRBJ1-6|few|-
CASGAGRVPNSPLHF
TGTGCCAGCGGCGCAGGGCGCGTACCTAATTCACCCCTCCACTTT
>TRBV7-9|TRBJ1-6|many|-
CASSLEFTSWAQSPLHF
TGTGCCAGCAGCTTAGAGTTTACGTCCTGGGCACAATCACCCCTCCACTTT
>TRBV29-1|TRBJ2-3|many|TRBD1
CSGDTGGTDTQYF
TGCAGCGGAGACACAGGGGGCACAGATACGCAGTATTTT
>TRBV30|TRBJ1-2|-|TRBD1
CAWALSGTGRSYTF
TGTGCCTGGGCTCTCAGCGGGACAGGTCGGAGCTACACCTTC
>TRBV7-2|TRBJ2-7|few|-
CASNIVSSYEQYF
TGTGCCAGCAACATCGTTAGCTCCTACGAGCAGTACTTC
>TRBV28|TRBJ1-5|-|TRBD1
CASSFRRTGDNQPQHF
TGTGCCAGCAGTTTCCGACGGACAGGGGATAATCAGCCCCAGCATTTT
>TRBV5-1|TRBJ2-3|few|-
CASTLGSTDTQYF
TGCGCCAGCACCCTGGGGAGCACAGATACGCAGTATTTT
>TRBV20-1|TRBJ2-2|many|TRBD2
CSARQTSGTGELFF
TGCAGTGCCCGTCAGACTAGCGGAACCGGGGAGCTGTTTTTT
>TRBV20-1|TRBJ2-1|many|-
CSARGGAVVSGEQFF
TGCAGTGCTAGAGGCGGGGCTGTAGTGTCTGGTGAGCAGTTCTTC
>TRBV6-2/TRBV6-3|TRBJ1-6|many|-
CASSSLQGLRYADSPLHF
TGTGCCAGCAGTAGCCTCCAGGGTCTGAGGTATGCGGATTCACCCCTCCACTTT
>TRBV20-1|TRBJ2-5|few|-
CSAGAGQTQYF
TGCAGTGCCGGGGCAGGGCAGACCCAGTACTTC
>TRBV11-2|TRBJ2-3|few|TRBD2
CASSSGGLDTQYF
TGTGCCAGCAGCTCCGGGGGGTTGGATACGCAGTATTTT
>TRBV7-9|TRBJ2-3|many|-
CASSLGSGQRNTDTQYF
TGTGCCAGCAGCTTGGGATCCGGACAGCGGAACACAGATACGCAGTATTTT
>TRBV7-7|TRBJ2-2|-|-
CASSLAEATGELFF
TGTGCTAGCAGCTTAGCGGAAGCCACCGGGGAGCTGTTTTTT
>TRBV20-1|TRBJ1-1|-|-
CSARATMGAEAFF
TGCAGTGCTAGGGCGACGATGGGCGCTGAAGCTTTCTTT
>TRBV5-1|TRBJ2-1|many|-
CASSLGTEGLYNEQFF
TGCGCCAGCAGCTTAGGGACAGAGGGACTATACAATGAGCAGTTCTTC
>TRBV20-1|TRBJ2-5|many|TRBD2
CSAFLGLGQETQYF
TGCAGTGCTTTCCTCGGACTAGGCCAAGAGACCCAGTACTTC
>TRBV4-3|TRBJ1-1|-|-
CASSRVSSTLNTEAFF
TGCGCCAGCAGCCGAGTATCTTCAACCTTGAACACTGAAGCTTTCTTT
>TRBV28|TRBJ1-2|few|-
CATRRGAGGYTF
TGTGCCACCCGGCGGGGGGCGGGGGGCTACACCTTC